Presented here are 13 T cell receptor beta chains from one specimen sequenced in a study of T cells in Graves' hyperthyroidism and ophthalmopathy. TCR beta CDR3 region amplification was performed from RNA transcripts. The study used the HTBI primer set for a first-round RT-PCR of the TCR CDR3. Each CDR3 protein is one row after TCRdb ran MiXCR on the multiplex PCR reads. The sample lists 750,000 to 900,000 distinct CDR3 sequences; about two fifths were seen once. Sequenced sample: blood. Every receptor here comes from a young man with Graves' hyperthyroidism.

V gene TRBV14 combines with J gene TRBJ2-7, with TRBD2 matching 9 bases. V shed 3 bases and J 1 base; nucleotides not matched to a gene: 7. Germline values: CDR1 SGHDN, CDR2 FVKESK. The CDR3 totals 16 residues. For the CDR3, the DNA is TGTGCCAGCAGCCACCAAAGCGGGGGGCTTTCCTACGAGCAGTACTTC. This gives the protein CASSHQSGGLSYEQYF.

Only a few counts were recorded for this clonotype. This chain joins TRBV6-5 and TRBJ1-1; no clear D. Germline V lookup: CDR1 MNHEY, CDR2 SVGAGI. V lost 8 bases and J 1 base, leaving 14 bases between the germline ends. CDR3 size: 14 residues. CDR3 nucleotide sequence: TGTGCCAGCGGAAGAGCGGGCCCGAACACTGAAGCTTTCTTT. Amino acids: CASGRAGPNTEAFF.

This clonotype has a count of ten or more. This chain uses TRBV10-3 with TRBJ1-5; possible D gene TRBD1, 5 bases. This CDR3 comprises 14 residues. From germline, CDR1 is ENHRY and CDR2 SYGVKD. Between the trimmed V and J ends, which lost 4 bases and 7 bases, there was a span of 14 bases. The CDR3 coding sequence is TGTGCCATCAGTGCTGGAATTTGGGGCCAGCCCCAGCATTTT. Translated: CAISAGIWGQPQHF.

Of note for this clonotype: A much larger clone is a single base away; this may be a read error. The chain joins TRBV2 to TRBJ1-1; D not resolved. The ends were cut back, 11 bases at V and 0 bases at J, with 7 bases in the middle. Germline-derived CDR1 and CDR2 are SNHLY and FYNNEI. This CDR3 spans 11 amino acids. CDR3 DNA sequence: TGTGCCCGCGCGGTGAACACTGAAGCTTTCTTT. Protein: CARAVNTEAFF.

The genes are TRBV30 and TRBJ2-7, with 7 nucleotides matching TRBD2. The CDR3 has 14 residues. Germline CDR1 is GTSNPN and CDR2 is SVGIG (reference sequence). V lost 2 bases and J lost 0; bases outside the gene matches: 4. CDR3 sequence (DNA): TGTGCCTGGAGTTCCCAGCGGGACTCCTACGAGCAGTACTTC. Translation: CAWSSQRDSYEQYF.

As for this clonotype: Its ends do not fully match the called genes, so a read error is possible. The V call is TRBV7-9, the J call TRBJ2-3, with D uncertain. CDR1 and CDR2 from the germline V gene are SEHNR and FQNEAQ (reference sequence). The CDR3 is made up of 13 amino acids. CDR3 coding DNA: TGTGCCAGCAGCTCGTGGGATTCAGGTACGCAGTGTTTT. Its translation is CASSSWDSGTQCF.

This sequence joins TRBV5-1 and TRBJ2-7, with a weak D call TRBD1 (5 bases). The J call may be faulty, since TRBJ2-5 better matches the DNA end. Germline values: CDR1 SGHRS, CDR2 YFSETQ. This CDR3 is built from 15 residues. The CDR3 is CASSLNGQGEETQYF. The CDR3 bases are TGCGCCAGCAGCTTGAACGGGCAAGGGGAAGAGACCCAGTACTTC.

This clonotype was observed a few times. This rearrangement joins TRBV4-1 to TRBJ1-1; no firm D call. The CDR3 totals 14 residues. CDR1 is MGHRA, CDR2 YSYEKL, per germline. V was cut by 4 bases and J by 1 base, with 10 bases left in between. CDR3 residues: CASSPAEGNTEAFF. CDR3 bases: TGCGCCAGCAGCCCCGCGGAAGGGAACACTGAAGCTTTCTTT.

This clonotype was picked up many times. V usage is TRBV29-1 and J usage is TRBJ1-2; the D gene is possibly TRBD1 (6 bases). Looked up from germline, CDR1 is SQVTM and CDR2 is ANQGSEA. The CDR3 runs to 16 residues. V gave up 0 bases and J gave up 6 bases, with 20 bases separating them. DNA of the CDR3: TGCAGCGTTGAAGACCTCCCCTCGGGGGCGAGGAATGGCTACACCTTC. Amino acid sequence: CSVEDLPSGARNGYTF.

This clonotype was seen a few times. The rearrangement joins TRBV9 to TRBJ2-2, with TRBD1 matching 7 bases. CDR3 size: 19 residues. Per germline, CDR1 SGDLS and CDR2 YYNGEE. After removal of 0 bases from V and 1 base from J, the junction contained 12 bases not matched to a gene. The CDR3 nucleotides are TGTGCCAGCAGCGTAGAACGGACAGGCAGTGGGATGAACACCGGGGAGCTGTTTTTT. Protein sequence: CASSVERTGSGMNTGELFF.

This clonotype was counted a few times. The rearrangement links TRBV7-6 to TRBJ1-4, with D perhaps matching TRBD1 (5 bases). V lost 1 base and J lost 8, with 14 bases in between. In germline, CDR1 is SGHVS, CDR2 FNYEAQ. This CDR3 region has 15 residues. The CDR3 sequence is CASSLELAGREKLFF. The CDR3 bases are TGTGCCAGCAGCTTAGAACTTGCAGGGAGGGAAAAACTGTTTTTT.

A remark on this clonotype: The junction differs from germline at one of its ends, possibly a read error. CDR3 DNA sequence: TGCGCCAGCAGCCAACTCCTTCAGGGGACCCAGTACTTC. Residues: CASSQLLQGTQYF. The J gene is TRBJ2-5, the V gene TRBV5-8, with D perhaps matching TRBD1 (5 bases). Germline lookup yields CDR1 SGHTS and CDR2 YDEGEE. This CDR3 comprises 13 residues.

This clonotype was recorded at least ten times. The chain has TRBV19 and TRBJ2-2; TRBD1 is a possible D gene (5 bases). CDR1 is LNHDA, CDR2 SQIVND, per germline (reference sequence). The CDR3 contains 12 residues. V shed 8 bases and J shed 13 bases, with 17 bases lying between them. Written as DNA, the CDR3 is TGTGCCAGTTCGACCAACGCTAGGGGGCTGTTTTTT. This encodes CASSTNARGLFF. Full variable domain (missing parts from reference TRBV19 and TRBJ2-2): DGGITQSPKYLFRKEGQNVTLSCEQNLNHDAMYWYRQDPGQGLRLIYYSQIVNDFQKGDIAEGYSVSREKKESFPLTVTSAQKNPTAFYLCASSTNARGLFFGEGSRLTVL.